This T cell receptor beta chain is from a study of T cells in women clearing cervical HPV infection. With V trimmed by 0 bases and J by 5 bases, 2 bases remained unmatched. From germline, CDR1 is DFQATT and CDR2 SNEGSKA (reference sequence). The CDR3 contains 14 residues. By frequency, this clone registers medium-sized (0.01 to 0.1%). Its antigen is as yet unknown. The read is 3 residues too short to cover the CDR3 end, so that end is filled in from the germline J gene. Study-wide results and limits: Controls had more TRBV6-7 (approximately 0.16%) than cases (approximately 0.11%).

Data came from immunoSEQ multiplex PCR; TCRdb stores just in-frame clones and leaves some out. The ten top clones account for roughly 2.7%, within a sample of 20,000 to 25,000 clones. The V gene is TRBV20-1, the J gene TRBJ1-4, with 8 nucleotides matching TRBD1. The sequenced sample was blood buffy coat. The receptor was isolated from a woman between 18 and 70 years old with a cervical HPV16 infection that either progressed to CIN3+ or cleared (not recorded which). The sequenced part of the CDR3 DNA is TGCAGTGCTAGAGAGGGACAGGCAAATGAAAAA. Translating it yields CSAREGQANEK. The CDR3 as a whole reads CSAREGQANEKLFF.